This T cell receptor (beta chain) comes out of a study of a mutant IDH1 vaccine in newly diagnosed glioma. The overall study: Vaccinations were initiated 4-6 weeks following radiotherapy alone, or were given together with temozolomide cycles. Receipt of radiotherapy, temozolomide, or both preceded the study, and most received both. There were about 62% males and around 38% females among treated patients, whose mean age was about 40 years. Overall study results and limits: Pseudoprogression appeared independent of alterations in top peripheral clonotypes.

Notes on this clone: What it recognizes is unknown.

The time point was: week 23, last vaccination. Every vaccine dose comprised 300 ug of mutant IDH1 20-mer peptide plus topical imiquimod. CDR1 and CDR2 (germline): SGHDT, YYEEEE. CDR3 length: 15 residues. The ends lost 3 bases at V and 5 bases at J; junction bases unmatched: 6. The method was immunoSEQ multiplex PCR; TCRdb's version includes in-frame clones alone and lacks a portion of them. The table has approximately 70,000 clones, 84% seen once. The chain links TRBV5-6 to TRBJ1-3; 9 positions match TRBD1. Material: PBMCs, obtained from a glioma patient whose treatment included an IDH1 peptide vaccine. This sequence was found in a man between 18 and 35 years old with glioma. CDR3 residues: CASSWTGVLRNTIYF. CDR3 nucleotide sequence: TGTGCCAGCAGCTGGACAGGGGTCCTACGAAACACCATATATTTT.